Below are 9 T cell receptor beta chains sequenced from a single sample in a study of cytomegalovirus exposure and HLA in healthy donors. The PCR made use of 60 Vbeta and 13 Jbeta primers. Data came from immunoSEQ multiplex PCR; TCRdb stores just in-frame clones and leaves some out. The table for this sample gives roughly 150,000 clones. The sequencing input was PBMCs. Receptor source: a woman between 50 and 59 years old in good health and CMV-seronegative.

The chain uses TRBV15 and TRBJ2-7, with no clear D. The germline CDR1 and CDR2 sequences are LNHNV and YYDKDF (reference sequence). CDR3 length: 16 amino acids. Trimming pared 0 bases from V and 1 base from J, leaving 13 bases between. CDR3 in amino acids: CATSRDTAPQSYEQYF. Here the CDR3 DNA reads TGTGCCACCAGCAGAGATACAGCCCCTCAATCCTACGAGCAGTACTTC.

DNA of the CDR3: TGTGCCAGCTCACCAGTGGACAGGGGAAAGACCCAGTACTTC. It encodes CASSPVDRGKTQYF. The V call is TRBV18, the J call TRBJ2-5; 9 bases are shared with TRBD1. CDR3 length: 14 residues. J was trimmed by 6 bases and V by 2 bases; bases with no gene match: 4. Germline assignment: CDR1 KGHSH and CDR2 LQKENI.

The chain has TRBV19 and TRBJ1-1, with D hard to call. The V and J ends lost 4 bases and 0 bases respectively, with 6 bases between them. There are 13 residues in the CDR3. The germline CDR1 and CDR2 sequences are LNHDA and SQIVND (reference sequence). In DNA, the CDR3 is TGTGCCAGTAGTAGAACAGTGAACACTGAAGCTTTCTTT. This gives the protein CASSRTVNTEAFF.

On this clone itself: A junction boundary mismatches the germline segment, possibly from a read error. Distinct nucleotide sequences in the sample also encode this CDR3. The J gene is TRBJ1-6, the V gene TRBV9, with D maybe TRBD1 (6 bases). The CDR3 has 15 amino acids. Germline lookup yields CDR1 SGDLS and CDR2 YYNGEE. CDR3 region: CASSASGVPDSPLHF. The CDR3 DNA reads as TGCGCCAGCAGCGCATCAGGGGTTCCTGATTCACCCCTCCACTTT.

The V and J genes are TRBV15 and TRBJ1-1; the D gene is possibly TRBD1 (5 bases). Between the trimmed V and J ends, which lost 0 bases and 4 bases, there was a span of 12 bases. This CDR3 comprises 15 residues. CDR1 and CDR2 from the germline V gene are LNHNV and YYDKDF (reference sequence). CDR3 sequence: CATSRDVGGSTEAFF. In nucleotides, the CDR3 is TGTGCCACCAGCAGAGATGTGGGGGGGAGCACTGAAGCTTTCTTT.

The chain employs TRBV19 and TRBJ2-3; D gene unclear. Germline CDR1 reads LNHDA; CDR2 reads SQIVND (reference sequence). This CDR3 has 15 residues. Deletions cut 3 bases from V and 0 bases from J, with 10 bases between. Here the CDR3 reads CASSMAWPSTDTQYF. The CDR3 DNA follows: TGTGCCAGTAGTATGGCTTGGCCAAGCACAGATACGCAGTATTTT.

This chain uses TRBV6-1 with TRBJ2-7; a weak D match, TRBD1 (6 bases). Per germline, CDR1 MNHNS and CDR2 SASEGT. This CDR3 contains 12 residues. The V end was cut by 7 bases, the J end by 1 base, with 8 bases between. The CDR3 DNA sequence: TGTGCCAGCACGACAGGTTCCTACGAGCAGTACTTC. Translating gives CASTTGSYEQYF.

This CDR3 reads CASRVAQLGGNSPLHF. CDR3 bases: TGTGCCAGCAGGGTTGCCCAGCTGGGAGGTAATTCACCCCTCCACTTT. The V gene is TRBV27, the J gene TRBJ1-6; D ambiguous. V lost 6 bases and J 6 bases, leaving 18 bases between the germline ends. Germline V gives CDR1 MNHEY, CDR2 SMNVEV (reference sequence). The CDR3 totals 16 residues.

This chain uses TRBV7-9 with TRBJ2-7; 14 bases map to TRBD2. Germline trimming cut 5 bases from V and 4 bases from J; bases unmatched to any gene: 4. The CDR3 loop spans 15 amino acids. Germline values: CDR1 SEHNR, CDR2 FQNEAQ (reference sequence). CDR3 protein: CASSPTSGRGYEQYF. The CDR3 nucleotides are TGTGCCAGCAGCCCGACTAGCGGGAGGGGATACGAGCAGTACTTC.